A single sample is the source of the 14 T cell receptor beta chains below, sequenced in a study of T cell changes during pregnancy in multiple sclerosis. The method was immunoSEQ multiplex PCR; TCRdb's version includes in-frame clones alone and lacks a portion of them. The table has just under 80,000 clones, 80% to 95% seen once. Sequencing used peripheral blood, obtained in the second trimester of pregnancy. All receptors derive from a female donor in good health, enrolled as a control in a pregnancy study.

CDR3 in amino acids: CASSDSGEFTDTQYF. The CDR3 nucleotides are TGTGCCAGCAGCGATAGCGGGGAGTTCACAGATACGCAGTATTTT. The chain links TRBV9 to TRBJ2-3, with 8 positions matching TRBD2. Trimming took 3 bases from V and 2 from J; bases not matched to a gene: 5. The CDR3 length is 15 residues. Germline V lookup: CDR1 SGDLS, CDR2 YYNGEE.

For the CDR3, the DNA is TGTGCCAGCAGCTTAGTAATGAACACTGAAGCTTTCTTT. Translation: CASSLVMNTEAFF. The chain combines TRBV7-9 with TRBJ1-1; D is unresolved. Trimming pared 1 base from V and 0 bases from J, leaving 3 bases between. The CDR3 totals 13 residues. CDR1 and CDR2 (germline): SEHNR, FQNEAQ (reference sequence).

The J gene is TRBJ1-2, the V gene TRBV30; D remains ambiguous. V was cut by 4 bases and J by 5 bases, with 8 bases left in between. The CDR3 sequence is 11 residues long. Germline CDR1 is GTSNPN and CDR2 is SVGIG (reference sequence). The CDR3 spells CAWKYSYGYTF. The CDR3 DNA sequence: TGTGCCTGGAAATACAGTTATGGCTACACCTTC.

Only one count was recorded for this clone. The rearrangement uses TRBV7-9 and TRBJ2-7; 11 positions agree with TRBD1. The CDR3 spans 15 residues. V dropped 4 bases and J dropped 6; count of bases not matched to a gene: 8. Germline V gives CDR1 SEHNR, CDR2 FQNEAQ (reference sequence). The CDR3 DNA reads TGTGCCAGCAGCTCCCGGCTCGGACAGGGGGCCGAGCAGTACTTC. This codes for CASSSRLGQGAEQYF.

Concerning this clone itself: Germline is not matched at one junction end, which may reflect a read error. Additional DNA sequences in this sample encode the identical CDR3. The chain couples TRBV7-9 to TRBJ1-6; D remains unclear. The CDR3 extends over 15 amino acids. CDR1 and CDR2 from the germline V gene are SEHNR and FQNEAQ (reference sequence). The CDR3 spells CASSLGGVYNSPLHF. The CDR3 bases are TGTGCCAGCAGTTTAGGAGGAGTCTATAATTCACCCCTCCACTTT.

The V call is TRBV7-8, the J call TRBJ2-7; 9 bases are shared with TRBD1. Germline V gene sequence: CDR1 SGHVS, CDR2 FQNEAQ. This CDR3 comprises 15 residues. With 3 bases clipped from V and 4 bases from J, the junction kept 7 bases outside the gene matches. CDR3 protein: CASSFPPGQGYEQYF. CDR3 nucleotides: TGTGCCAGCAGCTTCCCACCGGGACAGGGATACGAGCAGTACTTC.

CDR3 residues: CASSQDSSPPNYGYTF. The DNA of the CDR3 is TGCGCCAGCAGCCAAGATAGCAGCCCCCCTAACTATGGCTACACCTTC. V usage is TRBV4-1 and J usage is TRBJ1-2; no firm D call. The CDR3 is made up of 16 amino acids. The V gene lost 0 bases and the J gene lost 0 bases, with 11 bases spanning the gap. Germline V lookup: CDR1 MGHRA, CDR2 YSYEKL.

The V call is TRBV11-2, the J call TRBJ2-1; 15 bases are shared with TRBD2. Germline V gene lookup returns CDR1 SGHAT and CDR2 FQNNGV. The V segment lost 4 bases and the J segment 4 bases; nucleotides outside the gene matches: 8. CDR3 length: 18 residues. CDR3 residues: CASSWTSGGAMSYNEQFF. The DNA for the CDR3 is TGTGCCAGCAGCTGGACTAGCGGGGGGGCCATGAGTTACAATGAGCAGTTCTTC.

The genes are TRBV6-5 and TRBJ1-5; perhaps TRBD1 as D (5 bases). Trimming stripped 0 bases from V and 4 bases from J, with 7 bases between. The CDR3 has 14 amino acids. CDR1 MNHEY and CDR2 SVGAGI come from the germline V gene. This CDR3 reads CASSYSGGNQPQHF. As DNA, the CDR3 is TGTGCCAGCAGTTACTCGGGGGGGAATCAGCCCCAGCATTTT.

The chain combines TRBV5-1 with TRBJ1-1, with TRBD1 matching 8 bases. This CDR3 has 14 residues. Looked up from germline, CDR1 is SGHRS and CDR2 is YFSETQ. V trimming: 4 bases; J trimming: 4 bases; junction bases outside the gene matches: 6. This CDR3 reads CASSSLQGGTEAFF. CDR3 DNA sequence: TGCGCCAGCAGCAGCTTACAGGGGGGCACTGAAGCTTTCTTT.

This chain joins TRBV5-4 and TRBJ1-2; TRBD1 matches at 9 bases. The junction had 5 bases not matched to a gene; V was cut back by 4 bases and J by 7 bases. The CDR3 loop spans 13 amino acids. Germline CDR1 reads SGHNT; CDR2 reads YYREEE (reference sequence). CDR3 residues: CASSRTGAFGYTF. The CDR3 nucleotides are TGTGCCAGCAGCCGGACAGGGGCTTTTGGCTACACCTTC.

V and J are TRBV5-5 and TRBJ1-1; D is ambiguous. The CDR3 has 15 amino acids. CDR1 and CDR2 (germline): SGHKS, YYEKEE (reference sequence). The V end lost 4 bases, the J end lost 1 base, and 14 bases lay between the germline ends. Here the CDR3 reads CASSTIRGKNTEAFF. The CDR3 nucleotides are TGTGCCAGCAGCACGATCCGAGGGAAGAACACTGAAGCTTTCTTT.

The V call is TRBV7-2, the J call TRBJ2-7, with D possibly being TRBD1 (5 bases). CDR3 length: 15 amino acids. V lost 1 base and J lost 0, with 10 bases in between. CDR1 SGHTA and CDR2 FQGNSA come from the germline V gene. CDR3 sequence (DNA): TGTGCCAGCAGCTTAGGGACACCGAACTCCTACGAGCAGTACTTC. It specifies CASSLGTPNSYEQYF.

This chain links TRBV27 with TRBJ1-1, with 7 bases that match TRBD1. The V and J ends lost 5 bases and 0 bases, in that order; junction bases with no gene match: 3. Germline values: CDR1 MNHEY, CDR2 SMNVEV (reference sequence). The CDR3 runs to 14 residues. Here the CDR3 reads CASSLTGVNTEAFF. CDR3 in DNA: TGTGCCAGCAGTCTCACAGGGGTGAACACTGAAGCTTTCTTT.